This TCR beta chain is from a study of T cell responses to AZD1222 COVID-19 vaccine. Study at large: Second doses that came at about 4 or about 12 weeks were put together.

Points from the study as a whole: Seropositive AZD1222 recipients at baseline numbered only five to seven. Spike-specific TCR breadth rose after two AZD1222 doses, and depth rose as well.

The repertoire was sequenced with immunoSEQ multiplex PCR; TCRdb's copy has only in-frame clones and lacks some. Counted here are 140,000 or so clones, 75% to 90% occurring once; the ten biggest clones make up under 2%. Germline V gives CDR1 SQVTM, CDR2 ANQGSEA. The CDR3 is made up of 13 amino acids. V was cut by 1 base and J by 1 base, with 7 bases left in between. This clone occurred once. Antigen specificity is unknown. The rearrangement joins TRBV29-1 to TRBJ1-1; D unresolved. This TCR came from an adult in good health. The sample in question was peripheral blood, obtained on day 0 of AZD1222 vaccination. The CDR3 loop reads CSVEGRQNTEAFF. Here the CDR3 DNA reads TGCAGCGTTGAAGGTCGGCAGAACACTGAAGCTTTCTTT.